Presented here are 14 T cell receptor beta chains from one specimen sequenced in a study of type 1 regulatory T cells. These receptors have no identified antigens. TCRdb fed the reads into MiXCR, producing one record per CDR3 protein. The data hold around 69,000 distinct CDR3 sequences, with roughly three fifths observed a single time. The sequencing input was cultured T cells, either the whole culture or a sorted T cell fraction (not recorded which). Noted subset: Tr1-enriched cell product generated in vitro against host alloantigens. These receptors came from a human donor in good health.

This clonotype has only a few counts. V gene TRBV4-1 combines with J gene TRBJ2-7; possibly TRBD1 for D (6 bases). Trimming cost V 1 base and J 3 bases, with 16 bases left between them. Germline assignment: CDR1 MGHRA and CDR2 YSYEKL. The CDR3 runs 16 residues. In DNA form, the CDR3 reads TGCGCCAGCAGCCAAGTAACCAGGACAGATAACTACGAGCAGTACTTC. Its protein product is CASSQVTRTDNYEQYF.

This clonotype has just a few counts. The chain couples TRBV6-2 or TRBV6-3 to TRBJ2-1, with 14 nucleotides matching TRBD2. The CDR3 consists of 17 residues. V lost 6 bases, J lost 3 bases, and 7 bases stayed unmatched. The germline V gene encodes CDR1 MNHEY and CDR2 SVGEGT. CDR3 bases: TGTGCCAGCAGCCCGGGACTAGCGGGAGCAGGCTACAATGAGCAGTTCTTC. Translated, it gives CASSPGLAGAGYNEQFF.

This clonotype turned up a few times. V gene TRBV20-1 combines with J gene TRBJ2-5; D not resolved. Germline V CDR1 and CDR2: DFQATT, SNEGSKA (reference sequence). V was pared by 6 bases and J by 2 bases, with 13 bases between. CDR3 size: 13 residues. The CDR3 here is CSAHGRNQETQYF. The CDR3 DNA reads TGCAGTGCCCATGGACGGAATCAAGAGACCCAGTACTTC.

The table lists this clonotype with a few counts. In DNA form, the CDR3 reads TGTGCCATCAGTGACAGACTAGCGGGGACCTACAATGAGCAGTTCTTC. This sequence encodes CAISDRLAGTYNEQFF. The genes are TRBV10-3 and TRBJ2-1, with TRBD2 identical over 11 bases. J gave up 2 bases and V 3 bases, and 3 bases lay outside the gene matches. There are 16 residues in the CDR3. Germline CDR1 ENHRY, CDR2 SYGVKD.

This clonotype was observed a few times. The chain couples TRBV7-2 to TRBJ1-5; D gene ambiguous. Germline-derived CDR1 and CDR2 are SGHTA and FQGNSA. The CDR3 is 13 amino acids. V lost 3 bases, J lost 3 bases, and 6 bases lay in between. CDR3 nucleotide sequence: TGTGCCAGCAGCTTGATAGACAATCAGCCCCAGCATTTT. Residues: CASSLIDNQPQHF.

The rearrangement joins TRBV20-1 to TRBJ2-1; 7 bases fit TRBD2. This CDR3 region has 15 residues. Germline V gene data show CDR1 as DFQATT and CDR2 as SNEGSKA (reference sequence). Trimming removed 3 bases from V and 2 bases from J; junction bases left unmatched: 7. The CDR3 nucleotides read TGCAGTGCTAGGAGTGGGAGGGACCCCTACAATGAGCAGTTCTTC. Translation gives CSARSGRDPYNEQFF.

The CDR3 reads CASSGETRINTEAFF. CDR3 in DNA: TGTGCCAGCAGTGGAGAGACCAGAATAAACACTGAAGCTTTCTTT. The chain is built from TRBV6-2 or TRBV6-3 and TRBJ1-1; D ambiguous. The V end was cut by 5 bases, the J end by 2 bases, with 15 bases between. Germline CDR1 MNHEY, CDR2 SVGEGT. This CDR3 spans 15 amino acids.

The chain links TRBV6-5 to TRBJ2-7; 7 positions match TRBD1. The CDR3 consists of 15 residues. CDR1 and CDR2 from the germline V gene are MNHEY and SVGAGI. V was clipped by 4 bases and J by 7 bases; unmatched bases: 13. The CDR3 DNA reads TGTGCCAGCAGTTCAACCCGGGGACAGCCCTTGGAGCAGTACTTC. Its protein product is CASSSTRGQPLEQYF.

V usage is TRBV11-2 and J usage is TRBJ2-5; D is possibly TRBD1 (6 bases). CDR1 SGHAT and CDR2 FQNNGV come from the germline V gene. Trimming stripped 3 bases from V and 1 base from J, with 12 bases between. The CDR3 spans 15 residues. CDR3 region: CASSLGWDTQETQYF. CDR3 in DNA: TGTGCCAGCAGCTTGGGTTGGGACACCCAAGAGACCCAGTACTTC.

The rearrangement joins TRBV29-1 to TRBJ2-3; 9 positions agree with TRBD1. Losses at the gene ends were 5 bases for V and 4 bases for J; bases not matched to a gene: 4. The germline CDR1 and CDR2 sequences are SQVTM and ANQGSEA. CDR3 length: 13 amino acids. CDR3 region: CSVRTGVPDTQYF. The CDR3 bases are TGCAGCGTTCGGACAGGGGTACCAGATACGCAGTATTTT.

This chain links TRBV18 with TRBJ1-2; 7 bases are a match to TRBD1. The V and J ends lost 3 bases and 8 bases, in that order; junction bases with no gene match: 9. Germline-derived CDR1 and CDR2 are KGHSH and LQKENI. The CDR3 has 14 residues. In DNA, the CDR3 is TGTGCCAGCTCACCCCCGGACAGGCTGGGAGGCTACACCTTC. This encodes CASSPPDRLGGYTF.

The chain joins TRBV6-6 to TRBJ1-1, with 7 bases matching TRBD1. The V segment lost 5 bases and the J segment 4 bases; nucleotides outside the gene matches: 7. The CDR3 runs to 14 residues. CDR1 is MNHNY, CDR2 SVGAGI, per germline (reference sequence). This CDR3 is CASSLRQGPTEAFF. CDR3 nucleotide sequence: TGTGCCAGCAGTCTCCGACAGGGACCCACTGAAGCTTTCTTT.

On this clonotype: One end of the junction varies from germline; a read error may be responsible. This chain's CDR3 is CASSSYESLLQGLFF. CDR3 sequence (DNA): TGTGCCAGCAGCTCATACGAAAGTCTATTGCAGGGGCTCTTTTTC. The V gene is TRBV7-9, the J gene TRBJ2-1, with D perhaps TRBD1 (6 bases). Germline V CDR1 and CDR2: SEHNR, FQNEAQ (reference sequence). The CDR3 contains 15 residues.

This chain uses TRBV20-1 with TRBJ1-4; 7 bases line up with TRBD1. This CDR3 region has 14 residues. V dropped 5 bases and J dropped 4; count of bases not matched to a gene: 7. From germline, CDR1 is DFQATT and CDR2 SNEGSKA (reference sequence). The CDR3 bases are TGCAGTGCTGGGCTACAGGGGTTTAATGAAAAACTGTTTTTT. Encoded protein: CSAGLQGFNEKLFF.